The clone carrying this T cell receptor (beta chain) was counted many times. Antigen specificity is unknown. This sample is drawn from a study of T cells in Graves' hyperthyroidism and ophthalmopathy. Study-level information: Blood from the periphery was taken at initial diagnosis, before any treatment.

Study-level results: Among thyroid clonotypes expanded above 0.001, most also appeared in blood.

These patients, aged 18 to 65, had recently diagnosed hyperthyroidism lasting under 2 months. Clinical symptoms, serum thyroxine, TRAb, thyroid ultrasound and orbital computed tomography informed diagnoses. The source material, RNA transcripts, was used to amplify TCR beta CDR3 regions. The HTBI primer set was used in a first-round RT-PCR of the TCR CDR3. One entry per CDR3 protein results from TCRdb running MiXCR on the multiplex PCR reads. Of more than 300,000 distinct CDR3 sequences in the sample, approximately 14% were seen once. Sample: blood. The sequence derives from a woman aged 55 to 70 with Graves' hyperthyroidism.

The CDR3 reads CASSELFRGTEAFF. CDR3 in DNA: TGTGCCAGCAGTGAGTTATTCAGGGGAACTGAAGCTTTCTTT. V and J are TRBV12-3 or TRBV12-4 and TRBJ1-1; tentative D call: TRBD1 (6 bases). The V gene lost 5 bases and the J gene lost 5 bases, with 15 bases spanning the gap. The CDR3 is made up of 14 amino acids.